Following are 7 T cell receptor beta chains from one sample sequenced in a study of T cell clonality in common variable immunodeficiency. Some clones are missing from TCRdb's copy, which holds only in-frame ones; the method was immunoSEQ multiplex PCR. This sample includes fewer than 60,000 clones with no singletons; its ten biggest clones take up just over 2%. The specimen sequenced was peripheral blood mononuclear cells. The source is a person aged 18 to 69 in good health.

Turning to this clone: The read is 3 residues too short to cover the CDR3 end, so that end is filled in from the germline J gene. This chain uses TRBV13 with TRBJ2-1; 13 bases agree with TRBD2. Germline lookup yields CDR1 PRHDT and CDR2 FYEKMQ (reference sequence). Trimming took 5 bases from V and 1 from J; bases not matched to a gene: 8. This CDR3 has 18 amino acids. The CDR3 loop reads CASSLGLAGVSSYNEQFF. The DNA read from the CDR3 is TGTGCCAGCAGCCTCGGACTAGCGGGGGTTAGTTCCTACAATGAG.

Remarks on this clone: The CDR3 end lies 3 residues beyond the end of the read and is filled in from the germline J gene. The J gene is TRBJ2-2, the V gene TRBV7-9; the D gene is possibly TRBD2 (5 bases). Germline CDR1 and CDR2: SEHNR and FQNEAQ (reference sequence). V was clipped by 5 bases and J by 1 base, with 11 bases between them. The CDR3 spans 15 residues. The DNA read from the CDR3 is TGTGCCAGCAGCACCTGGGCGGGGAACACCGGGGAG. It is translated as CASSTWAGNTGE. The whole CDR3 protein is CASSTWAGNTGELFF.

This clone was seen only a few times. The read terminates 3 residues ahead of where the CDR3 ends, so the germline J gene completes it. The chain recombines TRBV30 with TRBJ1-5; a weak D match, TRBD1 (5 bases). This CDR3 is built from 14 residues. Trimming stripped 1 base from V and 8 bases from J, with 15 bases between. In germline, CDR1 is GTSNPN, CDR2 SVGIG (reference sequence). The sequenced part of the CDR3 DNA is TGTGCCTGGAGTGGTGGGCAGGGCTTAAAGCCC. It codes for CAWSGGQGLKP. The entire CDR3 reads CAWSGGQGLKPQHF. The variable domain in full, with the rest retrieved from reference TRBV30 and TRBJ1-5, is SQTIHQWPATLVQPVGSPLSLECTVEGTSNPNLYWYRQAAGRGLQLLFYSVGIGQISSEVPQNLSASRPQDRQFILSSKKLLLSDSGFYLCAWSGGQGLKPQHFGDGTRLSIL.

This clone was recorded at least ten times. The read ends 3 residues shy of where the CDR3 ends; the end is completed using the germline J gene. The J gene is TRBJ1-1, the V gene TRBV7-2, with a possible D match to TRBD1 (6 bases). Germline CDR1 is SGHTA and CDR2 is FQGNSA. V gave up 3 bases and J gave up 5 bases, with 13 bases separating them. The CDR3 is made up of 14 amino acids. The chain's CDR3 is CASSFYRVGTEAFF. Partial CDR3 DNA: TGTGCCAGCAGCTTCTACAGGGTCGGGACTGAA.

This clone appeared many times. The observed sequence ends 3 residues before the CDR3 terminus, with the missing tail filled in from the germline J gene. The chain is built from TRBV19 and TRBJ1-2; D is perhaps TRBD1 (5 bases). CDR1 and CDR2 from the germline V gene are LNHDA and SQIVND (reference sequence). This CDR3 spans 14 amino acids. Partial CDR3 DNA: TGTGCCAGTAGTCGAGGCAGGGAGTCGGGAGGC. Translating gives CASSRGRESGG. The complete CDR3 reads CASSRGRESGGYTF.

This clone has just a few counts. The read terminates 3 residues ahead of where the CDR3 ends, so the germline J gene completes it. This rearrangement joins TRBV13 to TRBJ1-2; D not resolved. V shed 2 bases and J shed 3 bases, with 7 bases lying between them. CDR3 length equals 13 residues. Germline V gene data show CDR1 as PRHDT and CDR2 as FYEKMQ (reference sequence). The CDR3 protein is CASSLRRDYGYTF. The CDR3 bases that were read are TGTGCCAGCAGCTTAAGGCGGGACTATGGC. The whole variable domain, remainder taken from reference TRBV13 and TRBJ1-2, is AAGVIQSPRHLIKEKRETATLKCYPIPRHDTVYWYQQGPGQDPQFLISFYEKMQSDKGSIPDRFSAQQFSDYHSELNMSSLELGDSALYFCASSLRRDYGYTFGSGTRLTVV.

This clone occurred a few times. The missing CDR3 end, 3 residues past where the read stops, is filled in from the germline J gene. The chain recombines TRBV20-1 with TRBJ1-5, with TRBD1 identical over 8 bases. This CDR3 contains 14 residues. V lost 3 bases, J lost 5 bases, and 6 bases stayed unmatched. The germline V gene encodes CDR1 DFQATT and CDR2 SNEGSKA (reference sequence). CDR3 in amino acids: CSARDRAVYQPQHF. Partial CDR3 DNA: TGCAGTGCTAGGGACAGGGCGGTCTATCAGCCC.